This T cell receptor beta chain was recorded in a study of blood T cell repertoires in COVID-19. At the level of the study: T cells, B-cell-depleted T cells, or PBMCs supplied cDNA or gDNA.

Trimming took 4 bases from V and 10 from J, leaving 12 bases between them. The CDR3 has 12 amino acids. The germline gives CDR1 SGHKS, CDR2 YYEKEE (reference sequence). Original processing methods: Reference gene primers were amplified, and this amplification served to estimate nucleated cell counts. The repertoire was sequenced with immunoSEQ multiplex PCR; TCRdb's copy has only in-frame clones and lacks some. V and J calls and clone size follow that table, whereas D and trimming were derived from the DNA. Of 350,000 or so clones in the sample, around 88% were seen once. The clonotype originates from a young woman with COVID-19, enrolled during active disease. Sequenced: peripheral blood. The chain carries TRBV5-5 and TRBJ2-1, with TRBD1 as a possible D gene (6 bases). CDR3 region: CASSETGLEQFF. The CDR3 nucleotides read TGTGCCAGCAGCGAAACAGGGTTGGAGCAGTTCTTC.